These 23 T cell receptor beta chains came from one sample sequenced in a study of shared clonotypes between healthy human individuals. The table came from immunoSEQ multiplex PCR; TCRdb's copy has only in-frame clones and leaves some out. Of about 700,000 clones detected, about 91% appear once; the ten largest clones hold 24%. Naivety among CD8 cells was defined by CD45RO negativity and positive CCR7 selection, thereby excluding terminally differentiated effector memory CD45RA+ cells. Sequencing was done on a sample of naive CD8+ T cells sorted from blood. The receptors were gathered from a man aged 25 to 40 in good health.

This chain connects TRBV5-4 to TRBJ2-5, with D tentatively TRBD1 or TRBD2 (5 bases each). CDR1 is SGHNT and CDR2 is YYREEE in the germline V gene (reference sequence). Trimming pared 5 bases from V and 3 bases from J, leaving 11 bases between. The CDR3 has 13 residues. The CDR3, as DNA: TGTGCCAGCAGAAGGGACGGAGAAGAGACCCAGTACTTC. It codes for CASRRDGEETQYF.

CDR3 residues: CASSIRGTANTEAFF. CDR3 DNA: TGCGCCAGCAGCATCCGCGGGACAGCTAACACTGAAGCTTTCTTT. The chain links TRBV5-1 to TRBJ1-1, with TRBD1 identical over 7 bases. Germline V gene lookup returns CDR1 SGHRS and CDR2 YFSETQ. CDR3 length: 15 amino acids. After removal of 4 bases from V and 2 bases from J, the junction contained 8 bases not matched to a gene. The variable domain in full, with the rest retrieved from reference TRBV5-1 and TRBJ1-1, is KAGVTQTPRYLIKTRGQQVTLSCSPISGHRSVSWYQQTPGQGLQFLFEYFSETQRNKGNFPGRFSGRQFSNSRSEMNVSTLELGDSALYLCASSIRGTANTEAFFGQGTRLTVV.

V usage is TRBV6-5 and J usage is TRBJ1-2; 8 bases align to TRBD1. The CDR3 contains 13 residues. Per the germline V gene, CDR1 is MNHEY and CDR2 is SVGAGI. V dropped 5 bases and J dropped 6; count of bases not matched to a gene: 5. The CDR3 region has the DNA TGTGCCAGCAGTCGGGACAGGATAAATGGCTACACCTTC. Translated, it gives CASSRDRINGYTF.

Here the CDR3 DNA reads TGTGCCAGCAGCTGGCGTAGCGCCGCGAACACCGGGGAGCTGTTTTTT. Translated: CASSWRSAANTGELFF. This chain connects TRBV11-2 to TRBJ2-2; TRBD2 is a possible D gene (5 bases). The CDR3 runs to 16 residues. Germline V gene data show CDR1 as SGHAT and CDR2 as FQNNGV. The V end was cut by 4 bases, the J end by 0 bases, with 12 bases between.

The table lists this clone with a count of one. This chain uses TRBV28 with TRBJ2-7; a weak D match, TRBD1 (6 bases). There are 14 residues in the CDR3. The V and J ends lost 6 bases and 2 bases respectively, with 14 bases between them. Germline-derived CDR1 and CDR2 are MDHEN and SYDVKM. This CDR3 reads CASRPLDSPYEQYF. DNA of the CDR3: TGTGCCAGCAGACCCCTGGACAGCCCCTACGAGCAGTACTTC. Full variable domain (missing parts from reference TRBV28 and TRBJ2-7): DVKVTQSSRYLVKRTGEKVFLECVQDMDHENMFWYRQDPGLGLRLIYFSYDVKMKEKGDIPEGYSVSREKKERFSLILESASTNQTSMYLCASRPLDSPYEQYFGPGTRLTVT.

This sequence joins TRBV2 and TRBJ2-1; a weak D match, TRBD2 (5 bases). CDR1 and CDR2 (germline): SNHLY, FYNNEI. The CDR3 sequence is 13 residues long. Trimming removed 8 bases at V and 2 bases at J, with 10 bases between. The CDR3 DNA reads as TGTGCCAGCTTTGAGGAGGCCTACAATGAGCAGTTCTTC. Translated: CASFEEAYNEQFF.

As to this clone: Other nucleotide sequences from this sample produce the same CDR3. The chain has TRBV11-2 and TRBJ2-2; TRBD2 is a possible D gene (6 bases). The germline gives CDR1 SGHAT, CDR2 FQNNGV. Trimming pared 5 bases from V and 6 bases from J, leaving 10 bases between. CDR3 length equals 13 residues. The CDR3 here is CASSRTGAGELFF. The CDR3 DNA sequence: TGTGCCAGCAGCAGAACGGGAGCCGGGGAGCTGTTTTTT.

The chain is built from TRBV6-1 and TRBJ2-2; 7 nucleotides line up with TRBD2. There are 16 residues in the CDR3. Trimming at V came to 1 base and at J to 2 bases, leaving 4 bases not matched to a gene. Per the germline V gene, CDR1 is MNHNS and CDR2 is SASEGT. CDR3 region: CASSEERGANTGELFF. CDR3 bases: TGTGCCAGCAGTGAAGAGCGGGGTGCCAACACCGGGGAGCTGTTTTTT.

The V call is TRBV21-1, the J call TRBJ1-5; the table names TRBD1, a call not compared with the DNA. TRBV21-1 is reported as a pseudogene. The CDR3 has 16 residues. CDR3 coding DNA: TGTGCCAGCAGCAAGGTTTCGCCAGATAGCAATCAGCCCCAGCATTTT. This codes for CASSKVSPDSNQPQHF.

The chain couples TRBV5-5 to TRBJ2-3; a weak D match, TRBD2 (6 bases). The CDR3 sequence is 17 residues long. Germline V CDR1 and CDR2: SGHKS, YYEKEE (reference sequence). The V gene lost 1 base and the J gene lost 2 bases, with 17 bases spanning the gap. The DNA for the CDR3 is TGTGCCAGCAGCTTGCGCCCGGGAGCTACACTCACAGATACGCAGTATTTT. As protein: CASSLRPGATLTDTQYF.

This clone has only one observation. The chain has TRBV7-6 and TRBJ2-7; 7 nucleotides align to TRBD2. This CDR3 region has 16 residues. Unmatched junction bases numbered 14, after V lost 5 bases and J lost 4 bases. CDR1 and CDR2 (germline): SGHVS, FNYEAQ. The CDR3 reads CASSPGVAGESYEQYF. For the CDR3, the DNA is TGTGCCAGCAGCCCCGGGGTTGCGGGAGAGTCGTACGAGCAGTACTTC.

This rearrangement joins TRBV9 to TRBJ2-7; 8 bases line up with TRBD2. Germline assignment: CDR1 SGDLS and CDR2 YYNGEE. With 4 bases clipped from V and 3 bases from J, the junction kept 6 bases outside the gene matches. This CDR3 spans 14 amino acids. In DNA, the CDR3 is TGTGCCAGCAGCCCACGGACTAGCATCTACGAGCAGTACTTC. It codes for CASSPRTSIYEQYF.

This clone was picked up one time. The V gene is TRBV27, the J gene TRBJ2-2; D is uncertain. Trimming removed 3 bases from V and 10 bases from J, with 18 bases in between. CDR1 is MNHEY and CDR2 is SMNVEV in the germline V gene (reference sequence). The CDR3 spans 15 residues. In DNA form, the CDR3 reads TGTGCCAGCAGTTTTGTGGAGAGATTGGCGGAGGAGCTGTTTTTT. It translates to CASSFVERLAEELFF.

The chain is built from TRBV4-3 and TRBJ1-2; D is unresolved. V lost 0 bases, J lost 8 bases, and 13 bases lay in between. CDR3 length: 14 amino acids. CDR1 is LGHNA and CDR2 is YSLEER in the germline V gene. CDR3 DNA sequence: TGCGCCAGCAGCCAAGATAACTGGGTTGCGGGCTACACCTTC. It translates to CASSQDNWVAGYTF.

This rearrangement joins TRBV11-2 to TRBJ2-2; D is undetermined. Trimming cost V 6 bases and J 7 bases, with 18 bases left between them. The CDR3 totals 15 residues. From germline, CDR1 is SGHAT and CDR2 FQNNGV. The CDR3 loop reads CASSPSLGWGGELFF. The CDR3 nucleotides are TGTGCCAGCAGTCCCTCTTTGGGGTGGGGCGGGGAGCTGTTTTTT.

The chain's CDR3 is CASSLKPAGGYEQYF. Here the CDR3 DNA reads TGTGCCAGCAGTTTAAAACCTGCAGGGGGATACGAGCAGTACTTC. This chain joins TRBV27 and TRBJ2-7; TRBD1 agrees at 7 bases. The trim removed 2 bases at V and 4 bases at J, leaving 8 bases unmatched. Germline loops: CDR1 MNHEY, CDR2 SMNVEV (reference sequence). The CDR3 covers 15 residues.

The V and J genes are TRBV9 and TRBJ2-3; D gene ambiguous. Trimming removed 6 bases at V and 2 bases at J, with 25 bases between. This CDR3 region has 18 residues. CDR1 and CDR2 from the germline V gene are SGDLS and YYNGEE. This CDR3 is CASNLGRSTRGHTDTQYF. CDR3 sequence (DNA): TGTGCCAGCAACTTGGGCAGGAGTACCCGTGGGCACACAGATACGCAGTATTTT.

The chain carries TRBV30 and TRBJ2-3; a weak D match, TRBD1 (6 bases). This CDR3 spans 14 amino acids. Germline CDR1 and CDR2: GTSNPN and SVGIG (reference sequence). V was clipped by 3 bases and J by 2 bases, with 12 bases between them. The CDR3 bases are TGTGCCTGGAGCCCCTTGGGGGCCACAGATACGCAGTATTTT. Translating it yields CAWSPLGATDTQYF.

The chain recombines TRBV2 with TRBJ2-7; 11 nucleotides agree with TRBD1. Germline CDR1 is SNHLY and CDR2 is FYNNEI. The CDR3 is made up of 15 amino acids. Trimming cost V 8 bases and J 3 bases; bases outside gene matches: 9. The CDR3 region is CASVGTGGLYYEQYF. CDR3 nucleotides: TGTGCCAGCGTGGGGACAGGGGGACTCTACTACGAGCAGTACTTC.

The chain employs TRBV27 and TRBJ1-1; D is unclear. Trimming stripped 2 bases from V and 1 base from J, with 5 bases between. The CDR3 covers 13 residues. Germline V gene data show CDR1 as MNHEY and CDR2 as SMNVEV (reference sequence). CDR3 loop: CASSLGENTEAFF. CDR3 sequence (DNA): TGTGCCAGCAGTTTAGGAGAGAACACTGAAGCTTTCTTT.

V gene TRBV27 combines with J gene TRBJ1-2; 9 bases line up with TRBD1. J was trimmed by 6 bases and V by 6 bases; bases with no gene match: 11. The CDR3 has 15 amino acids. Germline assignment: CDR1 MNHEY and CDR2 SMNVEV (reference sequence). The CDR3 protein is CASSPRDREGDGYTF. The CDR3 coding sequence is TGTGCCAGCAGCCCCCGGGACAGGGAAGGTGATGGCTACACCTTC.

The CDR3 DNA follows: TGTGCCACTGCGGCACCCAGCGGGAACGAGCAGTACTTC. Its protein product is CATAAPSGNEQYF. The rearrangement links TRBV15 to TRBJ2-7, with TRBD2 identical over 7 bases. The CDR3 has 13 amino acids. Germline CDR1 LNHNV, CDR2 YYDKDF (reference sequence). The V gene end was trimmed by 9 bases and the J gene end by 5 bases; junction bases not matched to a gene: 10.

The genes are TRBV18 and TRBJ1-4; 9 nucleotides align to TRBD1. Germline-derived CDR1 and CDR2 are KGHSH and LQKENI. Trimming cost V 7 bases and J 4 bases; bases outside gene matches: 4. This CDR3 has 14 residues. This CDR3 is CASCDRGINEKLFF. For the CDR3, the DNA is TGTGCCAGCTGTGACAGGGGGATTAATGAAAAACTGTTTTTT.